The 2 T cell receptor beta chains presented below share a single source sample, sequenced in a study of cytotoxic CD8 clonotypes in ibrutinib-treated CLL. The table came from immunoSEQ multiplex PCR; TCRdb's copy has only in-frame clones and leaves some out. The repertoire holds under 200,000 clones, with approximately 77% as singletons. The source was PBMCs, collected after 12 months of ibrutinib treatment. Every receptor here comes from a human donor with chronic lymphocytic leukemia.

DNA for the CDR3: TGTGCCAGCAGCCCGGACAGGGACGCCACCGGGGAGCTGTTTTTT. Amino acids: CASSPDRDATGELFF. The V call is TRBV7-2, the J call TRBJ2-2; 8 bases are shared with TRBD1. The germline V gene has CDR1 SGHTA and CDR2 FQGNSA. The junction had 6 bases not matched to a gene; V was cut back by 5 bases and J by 4 bases. This CDR3 has 15 residues.

This clone has only one observation. The chain carries TRBV11-1 and TRBJ2-7, with D perhaps TRBD2 (6 bases). The germline V gene encodes CDR1 SGHAT and CDR2 FQDESV (reference sequence). V shed 0 bases and J shed 0 bases, with 15 bases lying between them. CDR3 length: 17 residues. CDR3 DNA sequence: TGTGCCAGCAGCTTAGCAGCTGGAGCGGGTGGCTCCTACGAGCAGTACTTC. It translates to CASSLAAGAGGSYEQYF.